These 8 T cell receptor beta chains were sequenced from one sample in a study of vaccination effects on CD4 cells after COVID-19. Before sequencing took place, the ViraFEST assay used viral peptide pools to expand antigen-specific CD4+ T cells. Scientists isolated CD4+ T cells after a roughly ten-day culture period ended. These TCRs' antigens remain unknown. Sequencing was performed with immunoSEQ multiplex PCR; in TCRdb, only in-frame clones are kept and a portion is missing. The sample lists under 80,000 clones, 74% occurring once. The sequenced sample was CD4+ T cells from PBMCs cultured with HCoV-229E spike peptides, obtained before COVID-19 vaccination. The receptor source for this set is a human donor who received a COVID-19 vaccine.

The chain is built from TRBV19 and TRBJ2-3, with 7 bases lining up with TRBD1. V trimming: 3 bases; J trimming: 4 bases; junction bases outside the gene matches: 7. Germline-derived CDR1 and CDR2 are LNHDA and SQIVND (reference sequence). The CDR3 is 15 amino acids. The CDR3 region has the DNA TGTGCCAGTAGTATGACAGGGAAGGGTCCAGATACGCAGTATTTT. It is translated as CASSMTGKGPDTQYF.

The CDR3 DNA reads TGTGCCAGCACCGCCTCGAGGGCAGGGACTGAAGCTTTCTTT. Protein sequence: CASTASRAGTEAFF. V gene TRBV11-2 combines with J gene TRBJ1-1, with D tentatively TRBD1 (5 bases). The CDR3 runs 14 residues. CDR1 is SGHAT and CDR2 is FQNNGV in the germline V gene. The germline V and J ends were trimmed by 7 bases and 5 bases, with 17 bases remaining between them.

The chain recombines TRBV18 with TRBJ2-2, with unresolved D. The V end was cut by 4 bases, the J end by 2 bases, with 14 bases between. Per the germline V gene, CDR1 is KGHSH and CDR2 is LQKENI. The CDR3 spans 16 residues. CDR3 DNA sequence: TGTGCCAGCTCACTCTTACGAACGGACAACACCGGGGAGCTGTTTTTT. It translates to CASSLLRTDNTGELFF.

This clone was detected only a few times. This chain connects TRBV6-5 to TRBJ2-1; TRBD2 matches at 7 bases. The CDR3 has 15 residues. Trimming cost V 6 bases and J 3 bases; bases outside gene matches: 8. Per the germline V gene, CDR1 is MNHEY and CDR2 is SVGAGI. CDR3 in DNA: TGTGCCAGCAGATATCTAGCGGCAAGCTACAATGAGCAGTTCTTC. As protein: CASRYLAASYNEQFF.

The chain links TRBV5-1 to TRBJ2-1; 8 nucleotides match TRBD1. From germline, CDR1 is SGHRS and CDR2 YFSETQ. J was trimmed by 1 base and V by 4 bases; bases with no gene match: 16. This CDR3 region has 19 residues. The CDR3 sequence: CASSPTLRQGKESYNEQFF. CDR3 sequence (DNA): TGCGCCAGCAGCCCGACATTGAGACAGGGGAAGGAATCCTACAATGAGCAGTTCTTC.

The chain joins TRBV19 to TRBJ1-5; D ambiguous. The CDR3 length is 13 residues. From germline, CDR1 is LNHDA and CDR2 SQIVND (reference sequence). Trimming took 5 bases from V and 4 from J, leaving 9 bases between them. The CDR3 is CASSVPYNQPQHF. CDR3 coding DNA: TGTGCCAGTAGTGTACCTTATAATCAGCCCCAGCATTTT.

Concerning this clone itself: The junction departs from germline at one end; a sequencing error may be responsible. This same CDR3 is encoded by further DNA sequences in the sample. The chain employs TRBV27 and TRBJ2-2; either TRBD1 or TRBD2 may fit D (5 bases each). The CDR3 contains 15 residues. Germline V gene data show CDR1 as MNHEY and CDR2 as SMNVEV (reference sequence). CDR3: CASSPPSGLIGELFF. The CDR3 DNA reads as TGTGCCAGCAGCCCCCCCTCGGGGCTGATCGGGGAGCTATTTTTT.

The V gene is TRBV4-3, the J gene TRBJ2-1, with D tentatively TRBD2 (6 bases). V was clipped by 3 bases and J by 6 bases, with 24 bases between them. The CDR3 loop spans 18 amino acids. In germline, CDR1 is LGHNA, CDR2 YSLEER. The CDR3 loop reads CASSHPQTGLPRRNEQFF. Written as DNA, the CDR3 is TGCGCCAGCAGCCACCCTCAAACAGGACTACCTAGACGCAATGAGCAGTTCTTC.